This T cell receptor beta chain was sequenced for a study of blood T cell repertoires in COVID-19. Assay: immunoSEQ multiplex PCR; the TCRdb copy retains only in-frame clones and omits some. The repertoire consists of some 240,000 clones, with almost 90% occurring once and the leading ten covering 2.1%. Germline V CDR1 and CDR2: MNHEY, SMNVEV (reference sequence). Unmatched junction bases numbered 7, after V lost 9 bases and J lost 7 bases. The CDR3 extends over 12 amino acids. Sequencing was performed on peripheral blood. This receptor was obtained from a woman aged 55-75 years with COVID-19, enrolled during active disease. The rearrangement links TRBV27 to TRBJ1-2; 8 bases line up with TRBD1. The CDR3 DNA follows: TGTGCCAGTACGGGACAGGCGGGTGGCTACACCTTC. It yields the protein CASTGQAGGYTF.